The 5 T cell receptor beta chains below come from one sample, sequenced in a study of identical twins. Via MiXCR, TCRdb re-called the 5' RACE reads, giving one row per CDR3 protein. Of 450,000 or so distinct CDR3 sequences listed, roughly an eighth are singletons. The sample also formed part of further work on yellow fever vaccine responses in identical twins.

Material: CD4+ T cells sorted from blood. The receptor set was obtained from a woman between 18 and 30 years old in good health.

CDR3 coding DNA: TGTGCCAGCAGCCCGACAGGGAACAATCAGCCCCAGCATTTT. This encodes CASSPTGNNQPQHF. The V call is TRBV12-3 or TRBV12-4, the J call TRBJ1-5; 7 bases align to TRBD1. The V gene end was trimmed by 6 bases and the J gene end by 3 bases; junction bases not matched to a gene: 5. The CDR3 length is 14 residues.

This chain links TRBV4-2 with TRBJ2-1; TRBD2 matches 8 bases. J lost 1 base, V lost 3 bases, and 8 bases had no gene match. This CDR3 comprises 17 residues. The germline CDR1 and CDR2 sequences are LGHNA and YNFKEQ. The CDR3 sequence is CASSQTGTSSSYNEQFF. The CDR3 DNA is TGTGCCAGCAGCCAGACCGGGACTAGTAGTTCCTACAATGAGCAGTTCTTC.

This clonotype was seen repeatedly, ten times or more. The gene calls are TRBV5-1 and TRBJ1-1; D uncertain. V lost 4 bases, J lost 2 bases, and 12 bases lay in between. Per germline, CDR1 SGHRS and CDR2 YFSETQ. There are 14 residues in the CDR3. In DNA form, the CDR3 reads TGCGCCAGCAGCCCACAAGGAGGAAACACTGAAGCTTTCTTT. Amino acid sequence: CASSPQGGNTEAFF.

This chain joins TRBV18 and TRBJ2-1, with D perhaps matching TRBD2 (6 bases). This CDR3 is built from 13 residues. Germline CDR1 KGHSH, CDR2 LQKENI. Trimming stripped 2 bases from V and 9 bases from J, with 11 bases between. The DNA for the CDR3 is TGTGCCAGCTCACCAGTGATCGGGGGTGAGCAGTTCTTC. Its protein product is CASSPVIGGEQFF. Drawing the rest from reference TRBV18 and TRBJ2-1, the complete variable domain is NAGVMQNPRHLVRRRGQEARLRCSPMKGHSHVYWYRQLPEEGLKFMVYLQKENIIDESGMPKERFSAEFPKEGPSILRIQQVVRGDSAAYFCASSPVIGGEQFFGPGTRLTVL.

The table lists this clonotype with many counts. The chain is built from TRBV28 and TRBJ2-7; TRBD1 aligns across 9 bases. The CDR3 is 13 amino acids. Germline values: CDR1 MDHEN, CDR2 SYDVKM. The V and J ends lost 11 bases and 3 bases, in that order; junction bases with no gene match: 8. CDR3 sequence reads: CAGGTGTHYEQYF. CDR3 DNA: TGTGCCGGGGGGACAGGGACCCACTACGAGCAGTACTTC. Full variable domain (outside the CDR3, taken from reference TRBV28 and TRBJ2-7): DVKVTQSSRYLVKRTGEKVFLECVQDMDHENMFWYRQDPGLGLRLIYFSYDVKMKEKGDIPEGYSVSREKKERFSLILESASTNQTSMYLCAGGTGTHYEQYFGPGTRLTVT.